These 5 T cell receptor beta chains share one sample of origin, sequenced in a study of response to subunit inactivated influenza vaccine. TCRdb ran MiXCR on the RT-PCR reads and lists one entry per CDR3 protein. The table has about 540,000 distinct CDR3 sequences, roughly 25% seen once; the top ten hold 2.8%. A further study also used this sample, focusing on T cells expressing NK-cell markers. Per that study: Synthesis of TCR beta cDNA relied on 5'RACE template switching carrying UMIs.

Here the sequenced sample was CD4+ T cells sorted from PBMCs, taken roughly 12 days after vaccination. The receptors derive from a man between 45 and 60 years old who received an inactivated influenza vaccine.

The sample holds a few counts of this clonotype. The chain joins TRBV4-1 to TRBJ1-4, with TRBD1 identical over 8 bases. Trimming cost V 4 bases and J 8 bases; bases outside gene matches: 6. CDR3 length: 14 amino acids. CDR1 and CDR2 (germline): MGHRA, YSYEKL. Here the CDR3 DNA reads TGCGCCAGCAGCCCTGGACAGGGTGCGGAAAAACTGTTTTTT. It specifies CASSPGQGAEKLFF.

This clonotype has only a few counts. V gene TRBV28 combines with J gene TRBJ2-7, with 10 nucleotides matching TRBD2. The CDR3 consists of 18 residues. J was trimmed by 2 bases and V by 3 bases; bases with no gene match: 13. The germline CDR1 and CDR2 sequences are MDHEN and SYDVKM. This chain's CDR3 is CASSFPSVPGLAPYEQYF. In nucleotides, the CDR3 is TGTGCCAGCAGTTTTCCATCCGTACCGGGACTAGCGCCCTACGAGCAGTACTTC. Complete variable domain (other parts from reference TRBV28 and TRBJ2-7): DVKVTQSSRYLVKRTGEKVFLECVQDMDHENMFWYRQDPGLGLRLIYFSYDVKMKEKGDIPEGYSVSREKKERFSLILESASTNQTSMYLCASSFPSVPGLAPYEQYFGPGTRLTVT.

The J gene is TRBJ1-5, the V gene TRBV6-2 or TRBV6-3, with no clear D. The CDR3 length is 8 residues. Germline loops: CDR1 MNHEY, CDR2 SVGEGT. The CDR3 reads CDNQPQHF. CDR3 DNA sequence: TGTGACAATCAGCCCCAGCATTTT.

V gene TRBV5-5 combines with J gene TRBJ2-5; D unresolved. The CDR3 contains 12 residues. V gave up 4 bases and J gave up 3 bases, with 7 bases separating them. Germline V gives CDR1 SGHKS, CDR2 YYEKEE (reference sequence). CDR3 in amino acids: CASSGYKETQYF. For the CDR3, the DNA is TGTGCCAGCAGCGGGTACAAAGAGACCCAGTACTTC.

The chain joins TRBV5-1 to TRBJ2-1; 7 nucleotides match TRBD2. CDR1 is SGHRS, CDR2 YFSETQ, per germline. V shed 0 bases and J 2 bases; nucleotides not matched to a gene: 8. The CDR3 is made up of 17 amino acids. The CDR3 loop reads CASSLGRRGSAYNEQFF. The CDR3 coding sequence is TGCGCCAGCAGCTTGGGGCGGCGGGGGAGCGCCTACAATGAGCAGTTCTTC.